This entry lists 17 T cell receptor beta chains sequenced from one sample in a study of cytomegalovirus exposure and HLA in healthy donors. In the PCR, 60 Vbeta and 13 Jbeta primers were used. Only in-frame clones appear in the TCRdb table, and some are missing; sequencing was by immunoSEQ multiplex PCR. The sample has about 150,000 clones, over 65% seen once. Input material: PBMCs. These receptor sequences come from a man aged 25 to 45 in good health and CMV-seronegative.

The chain has TRBV5-1 and TRBJ1-1, with D possibly matching TRBD1 (6 bases). CDR1 and CDR2 (germline): SGHRS, YFSETQ. The CDR3 runs 16 residues. V dropped 0 bases and J dropped 3 bases, with 15 bases sitting between them. CDR3 nucleotide sequence: TGCGCCAGCAGCTTGGCCAACAGGGTAGGGGACACTGAAGCTTTCTTT. Residues: CASSLANRVGDTEAFF.

This chain uses TRBV4-2 with TRBJ2-1; 12 bases map to TRBD2. CDR1 LGHNA and CDR2 YNFKEQ come from the germline V gene. The CDR3 consists of 15 residues. With V trimmed by 4 bases and J by 5 bases, 3 bases remained unmatched. The CDR3 bases are TGTGCCAGCAGCCGACTAGCGGGGGCCGACAATGAGCAGTTCTTC. Protein: CASSRLAGADNEQFF.

This chain connects TRBV2 to TRBJ1-5, with no clear D. Germline-derived CDR1 and CDR2 are SNHLY and FYNNEI. With 4 bases removed from V and 0 bases from J, the gap between germline ends came to 10 bases. CDR3 length: 15 amino acids. CDR3 loop: CASSVDTYSNQPQHF. CDR3 DNA: TGTGCCAGCAGTGTTGACACATATAGCAATCAGCCCCAGCATTTT.

Concerning this clone: A junction end diverges from the germline sequence, so it may reflect a read error. V usage is TRBV28 and J usage is TRBJ2-4; D might be TRBD1 (6 bases). Germline V gene sequence: CDR1 MDHEN, CDR2 SYDVKM. The CDR3 length is 15 residues. The CDR3 nucleotides read TGTGTCAGCAACCCGACACAGGGTCTCAAAAACATTCAGTACTTC. Its protein is CVSNPTQGLKNIQYF.

This clone is a singleton in its sample. CDR3 coding DNA: TGTGCCAGCTCACCGCTGGCGGGACAGGGGTTGACTGAAGCTTTCTTT. As protein: CASSPLAGQGLTEAFF. The chain is built from TRBV18 and TRBJ1-1; 10 bases fit TRBD1. The germline gives CDR1 KGHSH, CDR2 LQKENI. This CDR3 has 16 residues. Trimming took 3 bases from V and 5 from J; bases not matched to a gene: 9.

The J gene is TRBJ1-2, the V gene TRBV7-2; 10 bases fit TRBD1. V dropped 1 base and J dropped 7; count of bases not matched to a gene: 0. The CDR3 loop spans 13 amino acids. Germline-derived CDR1 and CDR2 are SGHTA and FQGNSA. CDR3 sequence reads: CASSLGQGAGYTF. DNA of the CDR3: TGTGCCAGCAGCTTAGGACAGGGGGCTGGCTACACCTTC.

This clone was picked up a small number of times. Here the CDR3 DNA reads TGTGCCAGCAGCTTGGGAGTGCAGGGGGTATGGTATGGCTACACCTTC. Amino acids: CASSLGVQGVWYGYTF. The chain joins TRBV5-6 to TRBJ1-2; 7 bases are shared with TRBD1. Germline CDR1 reads SGHDT; CDR2 reads YYEEEE. V was clipped by 0 bases and J by 5 bases; unmatched bases: 10. There are 16 residues in the CDR3.

This clone was recorded once. J is TRBJ1-5 and V is TRBV29-1; a weak D match, TRBD1 (5 bases). The V end lost 7 bases, the J end lost 6 bases, and 16 bases lay between the germline ends. CDR3 length: 13 amino acids. Germline values: CDR1 SQVTM, CDR2 ANQGSEA. CDR3 bases: TGCAGCGCCGGGGGGGACGGCGGTCAGCCCCAGCATTTT. Translated, it gives CSAGGDGGQPQHF.

This clone was observed once. Distinct nucleotide sequences in the sample also encode this CDR3. V gene TRBV5-4 combines with J gene TRBJ1-2; D perhaps matches TRBD1 (5 bases). This CDR3 contains 13 residues. Germline loops: CDR1 SGHNT, CDR2 YYREEE (reference sequence). V lost 0 bases and J 6 bases, leaving 9 bases between the germline ends. In DNA, the CDR3 is TGTGCCAGCAGCTTGGTGGGGGAGGATGGCTACACCTTC. It translates to CASSLVGEDGYTF.

CDR3 sequence (DNA): TGTGCCAGCAGCGGGGACAGGGCGGTGACAGAGACCCAGTACTTC. It specifies CASSGDRAVTETQYF. The gene calls are TRBV2 and TRBJ2-5; 9 bases align to TRBD1. The CDR3 covers 15 residues. Germline V gene data show CDR1 as SNHLY and CDR2 as FYNNEI. V trimming: 6 bases; J trimming: 4 bases; junction bases outside the gene matches: 9.

The rearrangement links TRBV28 to TRBJ2-3; D possibly corresponds to TRBD1 (5 bases). The CDR3 totals 15 residues. The germline V gene has CDR1 MDHEN and CDR2 SYDVKM. Trimming pared 3 bases from V and 6 bases from J, leaving 16 bases between. The DNA of the CDR3 is TGTGCCAGCAGTTTTACCCAGGGCGCTAGGGATACGCAGTATTTT. Translated, it gives CASSFTQGARDTQYF.

V and J are TRBV7-9 and TRBJ1-6, with D uncertain. CDR1 is SEHNR, CDR2 FQNEAQ, per germline (reference sequence). V lost 1 base, J lost 9 bases, and 7 bases lay in between. The CDR3 sequence is 13 residues long. The CDR3 nucleotides are TGTGCCAGCAGCTTAGTGGGAGTTTCACCCCTCCACTTT. This gives the protein CASSLVGVSPLHF.

The chain employs TRBV6-1 and TRBJ2-2, with 9 bases aligning to TRBD1. The CDR3 contains 15 residues. The trim removed 7 bases at V and 4 bases at J, leaving 7 bases unmatched. Germline V gene sequence: CDR1 MNHNS, CDR2 SASEGT. The CDR3 loop reads CASKKGTGTTGELFF. DNA of the CDR3: TGTGCCAGCAAGAAGGGGACAGGGACCACCGGGGAGCTGTTTTTT.

V usage is TRBV10-1 and J usage is TRBJ2-6; a weak D match, TRBD1 (6 bases). Germline values: CDR1 WNHNN, CDR2 SYGVQD (reference sequence). CDR3 length equals 13 residues. The ends were cut back, 2 bases at V and 9 bases at J, with 8 bases in the middle. The DNA of the CDR3 is TGCGCCAGCAGTGAGAACAGGGACAACGTCCTGACTTTC. Its translation: CASSENRDNVLTF.

The chain is built from TRBV7-9 and TRBJ1-1; 8 nucleotides match TRBD1. This CDR3 has 13 amino acids. Germline V lookup: CDR1 SEHNR, CDR2 FQNEAQ (reference sequence). V gave up 6 bases and J gave up 8 bases; unmatched junction bases: 8. Here the CDR3 DNA reads TGTGCCAGCAGGGCCTACAGGGGGAACGAAGCTTTCTTT. This sequence encodes CASRAYRGNEAFF.

This chain connects TRBV7-9 to TRBJ2-7; possibly TRBD2 for D (5 bases). V lost 5 bases, J lost 1 base, and 9 bases lay in between. CDR3 length: 13 amino acids. Germline V lookup: CDR1 SEHNR, CDR2 FQNEAQ (reference sequence). CDR3 sequence (DNA): TGTGCCAGCAGCCCGCCGGGATCCTACGAGCAGTACTTC. This gives the protein CASSPPGSYEQYF.

The chain links TRBV7-9 to TRBJ2-7; possible D gene TRBD1, 8 bases. This CDR3 contains 14 residues. Germline loops: CDR1 SEHNR, CDR2 FQNEAQ (reference sequence). The V gene lost 5 bases and the J gene lost 3 bases, with 14 bases spanning the gap. The CDR3 sequence: CASSPQGGIYEQYF. The CDR3 DNA is TGTGCCAGCAGCCCACAGGGGGGGATCTACGAGCAGTACTTC. Variable domain in full (rest from reference TRBV7-9 and TRBJ2-7): DTGVSQNPRHKITKRGQNVTFRCDPISEHNRLYWYRQTLGQGPEFLTYFQNEAQLEKSRLLSDRFSAERPKGSFSTLEIQRTEQGDSAMYLCASSPQGGIYEQYFGPGTRLTVT.